These T cell receptor beta chains were read from a single sample in a study of blood T cell repertoires in COVID-19. The data were produced by immunoSEQ multiplex PCR, yet TCRdb's version contains in-frame clones alone and is incomplete. Here the sample spans roughly 240,000 clones, approximately 90% being singletons. Source material: PBMCs or T cells enriched from blood (not recorded which). These receptor sequences come from a middle-aged man who had been exposed to COVID-19. CDR3s include the opening cysteine and the closing phenylalanine or tryptophan. A D gene is named only where the DNA matches it firmly. Size is omitted from some rows. Given values are once, few, many or a class for expanded clones.

abundance: once; j_gene: TRBJ1-1; v_gene: TRBV11-3; d_gene: TRBD1; CDR3nt: TGTGCCAGCAGCTTATGGACAGGGGGCTTTGGCACTGAAGCTTTCTTT; CDR3aa: CASSLWTGGFGTEAFF
abundance: .; j_gene: TRBJ1-6; v_gene: TRBV7-9; d_gene: TRBD1; CDR3nt: TGTGCCAGCAGCACGACTCGACAGGGTTATCCAGGACCCCTCCACTTT; CDR3aa: CASSTTRQGYPGPLHF
abundance: once; j_gene: TRBJ1-1; v_gene: TRBV27; d_gene: .; CDR3nt: TGTGCCAGCAGTTTCGGCAGGAAGACCTTGAACACTGAAGCTTTCTTT; CDR3aa: CASSFGRKTLNTEAFF
abundance: .; j_gene: TRBJ2-5; v_gene: TRBV28; d_gene: .; CDR3nt: TGTGCCAGCAGCTATCTCCAGGGGTACCAAGAGACCCAGTACTTC; CDR3aa: CASSYLQGYQETQYF
abundance: .; j_gene: TRBJ2-7; v_gene: TRBV5-4; d_gene: TRBD1; CDR3nt: TGTGCCAGCTACCGACAGGGGACGGTAACCTACGAGCAGTACTTC; CDR3aa: CASYRQGTVTYEQYF
abundance: .; j_gene: TRBJ1-3; v_gene: TRBV2; d_gene: .; CDR3nt: TGTGCCATAAAGACAGGATATGGAAACACCATATATTTT; CDR3aa: CAIKTGYGNTIYF
abundance: .; j_gene: TRBJ1-5; v_gene: TRBV10-3; d_gene: .; CDR3nt: TGTGCCATCAGTGACTACTCCAATCAGCCCCAGCATTTT; CDR3aa: CAISDYSNQPQHF
abundance: .; j_gene: TRBJ2-4; v_gene: TRBV6-2/TRBV6-3; d_gene: .; CDR3nt: TGTGCCAGCAGTTACGGTAGGGAGACCCAAAACATTCAGTACTTC; CDR3aa: CASSYGRETQNIQYF
abundance: .; j_gene: TRBJ2-6; v_gene: TRBV4-1; d_gene: .; CDR3nt: TGCGCCAGCAGCCAAGATCGCAGGGGTGGCTCTGGGGCCAACGTCCTGACTTTC; CDR3aa: CASSQDRRGGSGANVLTF
abundance: .; j_gene: TRBJ1-1; v_gene: TRBV7-2; d_gene: .; CDR3nt: TGTGCCAGCAGCTTACGAAGGGGGACTGAAGCTTTCTTT; CDR3aa: CASSLRRGTEAFF
abundance: .; j_gene: TRBJ1-1; v_gene: TRBV10-1; d_gene: TRBD1; CDR3nt: TGCGCCAGCAGTGAATCACTCGGAAAGGGACAGTTGAACACTGAAGCTTTCTTT; CDR3aa: CASSESLGKGQLNTEAFF
abundance: .; j_gene: TRBJ1-2; v_gene: TRBV4-1; d_gene: TRBD1; CDR3nt: TGCGCCAGCAGCCAAAGGATTTTGCTGGGACAGAGATCCTATGGCTACACCTTC; CDR3aa: CASSQRILLGQRSYGYTF
abundance: .; j_gene: TRBJ1-6; v_gene: TRBV10-3; d_gene: .; CDR3nt: TGTGCCATCACTGCAGGGGAAGACTCACCCCTCCACTTT; CDR3aa: CAITAGEDSPLHF
abundance: .; j_gene: TRBJ1-4; v_gene: TRBV5-1; d_gene: .; CDR3nt: TGCGCCAGCAGCTTGGGTCAGGGTGCGGAAAAACTGTTTTTT; CDR3aa: CASSLGQGAEKLFF
abundance: .; j_gene: TRBJ2-7; v_gene: TRBV4-2; d_gene: TRBD1; CDR3nt: TGTGCCAGCAGCCATACCGGGACAGGGATCTACGAGCAGTACTTC; CDR3aa: CASSHTGTGIYEQYF
abundance: .; j_gene: TRBJ2-1; v_gene: TRBV6-1; d_gene: TRBD2; CDR3nt: TGTGCCAGCAGTGCCCGACTAGCGGGAGACTACAATGAGCAGTTCTTC; CDR3aa: CASSARLAGDYNEQFF
abundance: .; j_gene: TRBJ2-6; v_gene: TRBV3-1/TRBV3-2; d_gene: TRBD1; CDR3nt: TGTGCCAGCAGCCAAGAGGTGCGCACAGGGGGTTACTCTGGGGCCAACGTCCTGACTTTC; CDR3aa: CASSQEVRTGGYSGANVLTF
abundance: .; j_gene: TRBJ1-2; v_gene: TRBV11-2; d_gene: .; CDR3nt: TGTGCCAGCAGCTTAGCCACAGGGCTTATCGGATTTTATGGCTACACCTTC; CDR3aa: CASSLATGLIGFYGYTF
abundance: few; j_gene: TRBJ2-5; v_gene: TRBV7-2; d_gene: .; CDR3nt: TGTGCCAGCAGTCCAAGGAGGGGTGGGACCCAGTACTTC; CDR3aa: CASSPRRGGTQYF
abundance: .; j_gene: TRBJ2-5; v_gene: TRBV7-2; d_gene: .; CDR3nt: TGTGCCAGCAGCTTATTAGGACGGGGTTACCAAGAGACCCAGTACTTC; CDR3aa: CASSLLGRGYQETQYF
abundance: .; j_gene: TRBJ1-1; v_gene: TRBV5-6; d_gene: TRBD1; CDR3nt: TGTGCCAGCAGCTTTTCCCCAGGGGGGAACACTGAAGCTTTCTTT; CDR3aa: CASSFSPGGNTEAFF
abundance: .; j_gene: TRBJ1-5; v_gene: TRBV15; d_gene: .; CDR3nt: TGTGCCACCAGCAGTCACAGGGCTAGCAATCAGCCCCAGCATTTT; CDR3aa: CATSSHRASNQPQHF
abundance: few; j_gene: TRBJ1-6; v_gene: TRBV13; d_gene: TRBD1; CDR3nt: TGTGCCAGCAGCTTAGTGGACAGGGCCTATAATTCACCCCTCCACTTT; CDR3aa: CASSLVDRAYNSPLHF
abundance: .; j_gene: TRBJ1-3; v_gene: TRBV9; d_gene: .; CDR3nt: TGTGCCAGCAGCGCTTCAGCGTACTCTGGAAACATCATATATTTT; CDR3aa: CASSASAYSGNIIYF
abundance: .; j_gene: TRBJ1-2; v_gene: TRBV28; d_gene: TRBD1; CDR3nt: TGTGCCAGCAGTTTCCTATTCGATCAGGGGGCCCATGGCTACACCTTC; CDR3aa: CASSFLFDQGAHGYTF
abundance: .; j_gene: TRBJ1-2; v_gene: TRBV19; d_gene: TRBD1; CDR3nt: TGTGCCAGTAGGTTGGACAGGATATATGGCTACACCTTC; CDR3aa: CASRLDRIYGYTF
abundance: .; j_gene: TRBJ1-2; v_gene: TRBV6-5; d_gene: .; CDR3nt: TGTGCCACCGGGAACCTTGTCTGGGGCTACACCTTC; CDR3aa: CATGNLVWGYTF
abundance: .; j_gene: TRBJ1-1; v_gene: TRBV5-8; d_gene: TRBD1; CDR3nt: TGTGCCAGCAGCTCAACAACAGGGGGGAACACTGAAGCTTTCTTT; CDR3aa: CASSSTTGGNTEAFF
abundance: .; j_gene: TRBJ1-6; v_gene: TRBV4-1; d_gene: TRBD1; CDR3nt: TGCGCCAGCAGCCGCGGGACAGCTGAGGAATCACCCCTCCACTTT; CDR3aa: CASSRGTAEESPLHF
abundance: .; j_gene: TRBJ1-5; v_gene: TRBV5-6; d_gene: TRBD1; CDR3nt: TGTGCCAGCAGCCGGACAGGGTACAATCAGCCCCAGCATTTT; CDR3aa: CASSRTGYNQPQHF
abundance: .; j_gene: TRBJ2-1; v_gene: TRBV4-2; d_gene: TRBD2; CDR3nt: TGTGCCAGCAGCCAAGTTTCAGCGGGGGGACTCTACAATGAGCAGTTCTTC; CDR3aa: CASSQVSAGGLYNEQFF
abundance: .; j_gene: TRBJ2-1; v_gene: TRBV29-1; d_gene: TRBD1; CDR3nt: TGCAGCGTTGAATACCCACTGGGACAGGGAAGAATCAATGAGCAGTTCTTC; CDR3aa: CSVEYPLGQGRINEQFF
abundance: .; j_gene: TRBJ1-1; v_gene: TRBV7-3; d_gene: .; CDR3nt: TGTGCCAGCAGTGGGGCCCCGGGCTACACTGAAGCTTTCTTT; CDR3aa: CASSGAPGYTEAFF
abundance: few; j_gene: TRBJ1-1; v_gene: TRBV15; d_gene: TRBD1; CDR3nt: TGTGCCACCAGCAGAGGGGCAGGGGGAACGAACACTGAAGCTTTCTTT; CDR3aa: CATSRGAGGTNTEAFF
abundance: few; j_gene: TRBJ1-1; v_gene: TRBV19; d_gene: TRBD1; CDR3nt: TGTGCCAGTAGTCTAAGACAGGGAGGTGGCACTGAAGCTTTCTTT; CDR3aa: CASSLRQGGGTEAFF
abundance: .; j_gene: TRBJ1-5; v_gene: TRBV9; d_gene: TRBD1; CDR3nt: TGTGCCAGCTCGAGGGGACAGGGGTATCAGCCCCAGCATTTT; CDR3aa: CASSRGQGYQPQHF
abundance: .; j_gene: TRBJ2-2; v_gene: TRBV7-9; d_gene: .; CDR3nt: TGTGCCAGCAGCTTAGTCCGAATTGGCGGGAAGAACACCGGGGAGCTGTTTTTT; CDR3aa: CASSLVRIGGKNTGELFF
abundance: .; j_gene: TRBJ2-3; v_gene: TRBV11-1; d_gene: .; CDR3nt: TGTGCCAGCAGCCGGACTGGTACAGATACGCAGTATTTT; CDR3aa: CASSRTGTDTQYF
abundance: .; j_gene: TRBJ2-5; v_gene: TRBV7-8; d_gene: TRBD2; CDR3nt: TGTGCCAGCAGCCGGGGACTAGCGGGTACCGAGACCCAGTACTTC; CDR3aa: CASSRGLAGTETQYF
abundance: .; j_gene: TRBJ1-1; v_gene: TRBV28; d_gene: .; CDR3nt: TGTGCCAGCCGCGGCCGGGCTGAAGCTTTCTTT; CDR3aa: CASRGRAEAFF
abundance: .; j_gene: TRBJ2-1; v_gene: TRBV5-1; d_gene: TRBD2; CDR3nt: TGCGCCAGCAGCTTCGCACCACTAGCGGGAGCGGATGAGCAGTTCTTC; CDR3aa: CASSFAPLAGADEQFF
abundance: .; j_gene: TRBJ2-1; v_gene: TRBV12-5; d_gene: TRBD2; CDR3nt: TGTGCTAGCGTACCGGGGGCGGGAGGCGGGAATGAGCAGTTCTTC; CDR3aa: CASVPGAGGGNEQFF
abundance: .; j_gene: TRBJ1-1; v_gene: TRBV5-1; d_gene: TRBD1; CDR3nt: TGCGCCAGCAGCCGAGATGCCGGGACAGGGGTGAACACTGAAGCTTTCTTT; CDR3aa: CASSRDAGTGVNTEAFF
abundance: .; j_gene: TRBJ2-3; v_gene: TRBV29-1; d_gene: .; CDR3nt: TGCAGCGTTGATGGGTCAGGGGGCACAGATACGCAGTATTTT; CDR3aa: CSVDGSGGTDTQYF
abundance: .; j_gene: TRBJ1-2; v_gene: TRBV27; d_gene: TRBD1; CDR3nt: TGTGCCAGCAGTTTAGTTTGGGACAGTAGCGGCTACACCTTC; CDR3aa: CASSLVWDSSGYTF
abundance: few; j_gene: TRBJ1-5; v_gene: TRBV5-3; d_gene: .; CDR3nt: TGTGCCAGAAGCTTAGTACAGGTTAACAAGCCCCAGCATTTT; CDR3aa: CARSLVQVNKPQHF
abundance: .; j_gene: TRBJ2-7; v_gene: TRBV9; d_gene: .; CDR3nt: TGTGCCAGCAGCGTAGTGGCGGAGTCCTACGAGCAGTACTTC; CDR3aa: CASSVVAESYEQYF
abundance: .; j_gene: TRBJ1-6; v_gene: TRBV5-1; d_gene: .; CDR3nt: TGCGCCAGCAGCTCGGCCGGGAGCGGGGGGGATTCACCCCTCCACTTT; CDR3aa: CASSSAGSGGDSPLHF
abundance: .; j_gene: TRBJ2-5; v_gene: TRBV27; d_gene: TRBD1; CDR3nt: TGTGCCAGCAGTCCCGGGACAGGGAACCAAGAGACCCAGTACTTC; CDR3aa: CASSPGTGNQETQYF
abundance: .; j_gene: TRBJ1-5; v_gene: TRBV24-1; d_gene: TRBD1; CDR3nt: TGTGCCACCAGTACAGGGGCTCGCAATCAGCCCCAGCATTTT; CDR3aa: CATSTGARNQPQHF
abundance: .; j_gene: TRBJ1-2; v_gene: TRBV5-4; d_gene: .; CDR3nt: TGTGCCAGCAGCTTCCGGGAGCTCTATGGCTACACCTTC; CDR3aa: CASSFRELYGYTF
abundance: .; j_gene: TRBJ1-6; v_gene: TRBV7-2; d_gene: .; CDR3nt: TGTGCCAGCAGCCCGGAGGGATATTCACCCCTCCACTTT; CDR3aa: CASSPEGYSPLHF
abundance: .; j_gene: TRBJ2-3; v_gene: TRBV29-1; d_gene: .; CDR3nt: TGCAGCGTCCTGACGGTAGCTAGCACAGATACGCAGTATTTT; CDR3aa: CSVLTVASTDTQYF
abundance: once; j_gene: TRBJ2-3; v_gene: TRBV7-8; d_gene: TRBD2; CDR3nt: TGTGCCAGCAGCCCGCATTACGGGAGGGCCCCAGATACGCAGTATTTT; CDR3aa: CASSPHYGRAPDTQYF
abundance: few; j_gene: TRBJ2-5; v_gene: TRBV2; d_gene: .; CDR3nt: TGTGCCAGCAGTGTGCGGGCTAAAGAGACCCAGTACTTC; CDR3aa: CASSVRAKETQYF
abundance: .; j_gene: TRBJ2-3; v_gene: TRBV4-1; d_gene: TRBD2; CDR3nt: TGCGCCAGCAGCCAAGCCCCCGGGACTAGCGGGAGCGGGGCAGATACGCAGTATTTT; CDR3aa: CASSQAPGTSGSGADTQYF
abundance: .; j_gene: TRBJ1-1; v_gene: TRBV29-1; d_gene: .; CDR3nt: TGCAGCGTTGGGTCACAGAACACTGAAGCTTTCTTT; CDR3aa: CSVGSQNTEAFF